These 2 T cell receptor beta chains share one sample of origin, sequenced in a study of T cells in Graves' hyperthyroidism and ophthalmopathy. Regions amplified from RNA transcripts were the TCR beta CDR3 regions. The HTBI primer set drove a first-round RT-PCR of the TCR CDR3. TCRdb processed the multiplex PCR reads anew with MiXCR; each CDR3 protein has one entry. The data show fewer than 400,000 distinct CDR3 sequences, roughly 17% seen once. Source material: blood. These receptors originate from a man aged 30 to 45 with Graves' hyperthyroidism.

The chain combines TRBV6-1 with TRBJ2-3, with TRBD2 matching over 8 bases. The germline V gene has CDR1 MNHNS and CDR2 SASEGT. V lost 10 bases, J lost 0 bases, and 6 bases stayed unmatched. This CDR3 comprises 14 residues. The CDR3 DNA sequence: TGTGCCACCTCTAGCGGGCCTAGCACAGATACGCAGTATTTT. Translating gives CATSSGPSTDTQYF.

V gene TRBV19 combines with J gene TRBJ1-2, with 8 bases identical to TRBD1. The CDR3 totals 13 residues. From germline, CDR1 is LNHDA and CDR2 SQIVND (reference sequence). V dropped 5 bases and J dropped 7; count of bases not matched to a gene: 6. The CDR3 sequence: CASSLTGAFGYTF. The CDR3 DNA sequence: TGTGCCAGTAGTTTGACAGGGGCATTTGGCTACACCTTC.